Detailed here is one T cell receptor beta chain. This entry is derived from a study of technical replicates of blood from several donors. TCRdb's table, derived via immunoSEQ multiplex PCR, lists solely in-frame clones and lacks some. The table has approximately 81,000 clones, around 96% seen once. Sample: T cells isolated from PBMCs. The sequence derives from a human donor in good health.

The CDR3 reads CSVEKEETQYF. The CDR3 coding sequence is TGCAGTGTTGAAAAAGAGGAGACCCAGTACTTC. This chain joins TRBV20-1 and TRBJ2-5; D is undetermined. Germline V lookup: CDR1 DFQATT, CDR2 SNEGSKA (reference sequence). The CDR3 is made up of 11 amino acids. V was shortened by 7 bases and J by 5 bases, with 11 bases between the two germline ends.